These 4 T cell receptor beta chains share one sample of origin, sequenced in a study of cytomegalovirus exposure and HLA in healthy donors. PCR amplification relied on 60 Vbeta primers (plus 13 Jbeta primers). The repertoire was sequenced with immunoSEQ multiplex PCR; TCRdb's copy has only in-frame clones and lacks some. The data contain about 130,000 clones, over 15% of them seen just once; the ten biggest clones take up around 2.6%. Sequencing was carried out using PBMCs. Source of these receptors: a female donor in good health and CMV-seropositive.

The genes are TRBV5-1 and TRBJ2-7; TRBD1 matches 10 bases. This CDR3 contains 16 residues. Germline lookup yields CDR1 SGHRS and CDR2 YFSETQ. With 3 bases clipped from V and 6 bases from J, the junction kept 12 bases outside the gene matches. The CDR3 loop is CASSSLPGQGLFEQYF. The DNA of the CDR3 is TGCGCCAGCAGCTCACTCCCGGGACAGGGGTTGTTCGAGCAGTACTTC.

The rearrangement links TRBV2 to TRBJ1-2; 12 bases match TRBD1. Germline values: CDR1 SNHLY, CDR2 FYNNEI. This CDR3 has 14 amino acids. Trimming at V came to 5 bases and at J to 7 bases, leaving 5 bases not matched to a gene. Here the CDR3 reads CASSPGTGGRGYTF. For the CDR3, the DNA is TGTGCCAGCAGTCCCGGGACAGGGGGCCGTGGCTACACCTTC.

The V call is TRBV28, the J call TRBJ1-2, with TRBD1 matching 10 bases. The CDR3 is made up of 14 amino acids. Germline loops: CDR1 MDHEN, CDR2 SYDVKM. Unmatched junction bases numbered 3, after V lost 2 bases and J lost 6 bases. The DNA of the CDR3 is TGTGCCAGCAGTTTAGAAGGGACAGGGGATGGCTACACCTTC. Residues: CASSLEGTGDGYTF.

J is TRBJ1-1 and V is TRBV27; perhaps TRBD1 as D (5 bases). The CDR3 totals 14 residues. CDR1 is MNHEY and CDR2 is SMNVEV in the germline V gene (reference sequence). Trimming left V 2 bases short and J 5 bases short, with 12 bases between. The CDR3 sequence: CASSLGAGFTEAFF. CDR3 nucleotide sequence: TGTGCCAGCAGTTTAGGGGCAGGTTTTACTGAAGCTTTCTTT.